A selection of T cell receptor beta chains follows, all from one sample in a study of control samples from healthy donors and cancer patients. Libraries were prepared by immunoSEQ multiplex PCR; TCRdb keeps only in-frame clonotypes and omits some of them. This table has roughly 63,000 clones, under 95% appearing once. The sequencing sample was made of PBMCs. These TCRs come from a man aged 35-49 years with colorectal cancer. Both conserved end residues are part of each CDR3. Each record gives: CDR3 DNA, CDR3 protein, CDR3 length, clone size, D gene, J gene, V gene. A D gene is named only where the DNA matches it firmly. The size entry is marked missing in some rows and otherwise reads once, few, many or a size class.

CDR3 DNA: TGTGCCAGCAGCTTGAGGGGACAGGGAGTCGATGAGCAGTTCTTC
CDR3 protein: CASSLRGQGVDEQFF
CDR3 length: 15
clone size: .
D gene: TRBD1
J gene: TRBJ2-1
V gene: TRBV11-2

CDR3 DNA: TGTGCCAGCAGTGCGGGACGGCGCACAGATACGCAGTATTTT
CDR3 protein: CASSAGRRTDTQYF
CDR3 length: 14
clone size: .
D gene: .
J gene: TRBJ2-3
V gene: TRBV2

CDR3 DNA: TGTGCCAGCAGCCTGGGCAGCCTGGGAAGTCAGCCCCAGCATTTT
CDR3 protein: CASSLGSLGSQPQHF
CDR3 length: 15
clone size: .
D gene: .
J gene: TRBJ1-5
V gene: TRBV5-8

CDR3 DNA: TGTGCCAGCAGTTTGAGGGCCGGCGAGCAGTACTTC
CDR3 protein: CASSLRAGEQYF
CDR3 length: 12
clone size: .
D gene: .
J gene: TRBJ2-7
V gene: TRBV12-3/TRBV12-4

CDR3 DNA: TGTGCCAGCACCGGGGCAGGGCCCCGTAATTCACCCCTCCACTTT
CDR3 protein: CASTGAGPRNSPLHF
CDR3 length: 15
clone size: once
D gene: .
J gene: TRBJ1-6
V gene: TRBV2

CDR3 DNA: TGTGCCAGCAGCTCGCGACAGGGGGGGAATGGCTACACCTTC
CDR3 protein: CASSSRQGGNGYTF
CDR3 length: 14
clone size: .
D gene: TRBD1
J gene: TRBJ1-2
V gene: TRBV7-3

CDR3 DNA: TGTGCCAGTAGTCCCAGGCTGTCCTACGAGCAGTACTTC
CDR3 protein: CASSPRLSYEQYF
CDR3 length: 13
clone size: .
D gene: .
J gene: TRBJ2-7
V gene: TRBV19

CDR3 DNA: TGTGCCAGCAGCCCCGGTGGGACTGTGAACACTGAAGCTTTCTTT
CDR3 protein: CASSPGGTVNTEAFF
CDR3 length: 15
clone size: .
D gene: .
J gene: TRBJ1-1
V gene: TRBV5-4

CDR3 DNA: TGTGCCAGCACCAGGGGGGAGTTGAACACTGAAGCTTTCTTT
CDR3 protein: CASTRGELNTEAFF
CDR3 length: 14
clone size: few
D gene: TRBD1
J gene: TRBJ1-1
V gene: TRBV6-6

CDR3 DNA: TGTGCCACCAGCAACCCAGCGGGACTTCAAGAGACCCAGTACTTC
CDR3 protein: CATSNPAGLQETQYF
CDR3 length: 15
clone size: .
D gene: TRBD2
J gene: TRBJ2-5
V gene: TRBV15

CDR3 DNA: TGTGCCAGCAGCCAGGGCGGGGGGGCCTTGACAGATACGCAGTATTTT
CDR3 protein: CASSQGGGALTDTQYF
CDR3 length: 16
clone size: .
D gene: TRBD2
J gene: TRBJ2-3
V gene: TRBV3-1/TRBV3-2

CDR3 DNA: TGTGCCACCAGTCCCGGTAAACACTCCTACGAGCAGTACTTC
CDR3 protein: CATSPGKHSYEQYF
CDR3 length: 14
clone size: .
D gene: .
J gene: TRBJ2-7
V gene: TRBV24-1

CDR3 DNA: TGTGCCAGCAGCCCCTCTAGCGGGGGGAACAATGAGCAGTTCTTC
CDR3 protein: CASSPSSGGNNEQFF
CDR3 length: 15
clone size: .
D gene: TRBD2
J gene: TRBJ2-1
V gene: TRBV6-5

CDR3 DNA: TGTGCCAGCAGCCGCGGACAGACCCCAGATACGCAGTATTTT
CDR3 protein: CASSRGQTPDTQYF
CDR3 length: 14
clone size: .
D gene: .
J gene: TRBJ2-3
V gene: TRBV6-5

CDR3 DNA: TGTGCCAGCAGTTTACTAGCGGGGGGCTACAATGAGCAGTTCTTC
CDR3 protein: CASSLLAGGYNEQFF
CDR3 length: 15
clone size: .
D gene: TRBD2
J gene: TRBJ2-1
V gene: TRBV27

CDR3 DNA: TGTGCCAGCAGAGATGGGACAGGGGGTTTGGGGGGCTACACCTTC
CDR3 protein: CASRDGTGGLGGYTF
CDR3 length: 15
clone size: once
D gene: TRBD1
J gene: TRBJ1-2
V gene: TRBV2

CDR3 DNA: TGTGCCAGCTCATCCCGGGGGGTAACTGAAGCTTTCTTT
CDR3 protein: CASSSRGVTEAFF
CDR3 length: 13
clone size: .
D gene: .
J gene: TRBJ1-1
V gene: TRBV18

CDR3 DNA: TGTGCCAGCACAACCGGGACCGTCTATGGCTACACCTTC
CDR3 protein: CASTTGTVYGYTF
CDR3 length: 13
clone size: .
D gene: .
J gene: TRBJ1-2
V gene: TRBV28

CDR3 DNA: TGTGCCAGTAGTATACCCGGCCAGCCATATGGCTACACCTTC
CDR3 protein: CASSIPGQPYGYTF
CDR3 length: 14
clone size: .
D gene: .
J gene: TRBJ1-2
V gene: TRBV19

CDR3 DNA: TGTGCCAGCAGCGGAAGACCGGGACTAGCGGTGGAGACCCAGTACTTC
CDR3 protein: CASSGRPGLAVETQYF
CDR3 length: 16
clone size: .
D gene: TRBD2
J gene: TRBJ2-5
V gene: TRBV5-6

CDR3 DNA: TGTGCCAGCAGTTCGGGACGGCGGAATTCACCCCTCCACTTT
CDR3 protein: CASSSGRRNSPLHF
CDR3 length: 14
clone size: .
D gene: .
J gene: TRBJ1-6
V gene: TRBV6-5

CDR3 DNA: TGTGCCAGTAGTATTTTGTTCTTAACTGAAGCTTTCTTT
CDR3 protein: CASSILFLTEAFF
CDR3 length: 13
clone size: .
D gene: .
J gene: TRBJ1-1
V gene: TRBV19

CDR3 DNA: TGTGCCAGCAGCCGGACAGGGGAAATGAATGGCTACACCTTC
CDR3 protein: CASSRTGEMNGYTF
CDR3 length: 14
clone size: .
D gene: TRBD1
J gene: TRBJ1-2
V gene: TRBV7-9

CDR3 DNA: TGTGCCAGCAGTCCCGGGCTCCAAGAGACCCAGTACTTC
CDR3 protein: CASSPGLQETQYF
CDR3 length: 13
clone size: .
D gene: .
J gene: TRBJ2-5
V gene: TRBV27

CDR3 DNA: TGTGCCAGCAGCTTAGCGGGGACTTGGGGGGAGACCCAGTACTTC
CDR3 protein: CASSLAGTWGETQYF
CDR3 length: 15
clone size: .
D gene: .
J gene: TRBJ2-5
V gene: TRBV7-9

CDR3 DNA: TGCAGTGCTAGAGTCCCAGATACGCAGTATTTT
CDR3 protein: CSARVPDTQYF
CDR3 length: 11
clone size: .
D gene: .
J gene: TRBJ2-3
V gene: TRBV20-1

CDR3 DNA: TGTGCCAGCAGCGCCGGGACCAATGACATCTACGAGCAGTACTTC
CDR3 protein: CASSAGTNDIYEQYF
CDR3 length: 15
clone size: .
D gene: .
J gene: TRBJ2-7
V gene: TRBV9

CDR3 DNA: TGTGCCAGCAGGGGGACAGGGAACACTGAAGCTTTCTTT
CDR3 protein: CASRGTGNTEAFF
CDR3 length: 13
clone size: .
D gene: TRBD1
J gene: TRBJ1-1
V gene: TRBV6-5

CDR3 DNA: TGTGCCTGGAGCCCGGACAGCACCTACGAGCAGTACTTC
CDR3 protein: CAWSPDSTYEQYF
CDR3 length: 13
clone size: .
D gene: .
J gene: TRBJ2-7
V gene: TRBV30

CDR3 DNA: TGTGCCAGCTCACACGGACAGGGGGCGGACAATGAGCAGTTCTTC
CDR3 protein: CASSHGQGADNEQFF
CDR3 length: 15
clone size: .
D gene: TRBD1
J gene: TRBJ2-1
V gene: TRBV18

CDR3 DNA: TGCGCCAGCAGCCAGTCGGGACAGGCGTATAGCAATCAGCCCCAGCATTTT
CDR3 protein: CASSQSGQAYSNQPQHF
CDR3 length: 17
clone size: once
D gene: TRBD1
J gene: TRBJ1-5
V gene: TRBV4-1

CDR3 DNA: TGTGCCAGTAGTCACGGACCTCCCCAGCATTTT
CDR3 protein: CASSHGPPQHF
CDR3 length: 11
clone size: .
D gene: .
J gene: TRBJ1-5
V gene: TRBV19

CDR3 DNA: TGCGCCAGCAGCTTGGGGGGGACAGGGAATGAAAAACTGTTTTTT
CDR3 protein: CASSLGGTGNEKLFF
CDR3 length: 15
clone size: .
D gene: TRBD1
J gene: TRBJ1-4
V gene: TRBV5-1

CDR3 DNA: TGTGCCACCTCAGAAGGGCGGGAAGAGACCCAGTACTTC
CDR3 protein: CATSEGREETQYF
CDR3 length: 13
clone size: .
D gene: .
J gene: TRBJ2-5
V gene: TRBV24-1

CDR3 DNA: TGTGCCAGCAGTCCAACCGGACTAGCGGGGGGGCCGGGGCGGGAGACCCAGTACTTC
CDR3 protein: CASSPTGLAGGPGRETQYF
CDR3 length: 19
clone size: .
D gene: TRBD2
J gene: TRBJ2-5
V gene: TRBV6-6

CDR3 DNA: TGCGCCAGCAGCCCGGGCGGCGGAGTCACAGATACGCAGTATTTT
CDR3 protein: CASSPGGGVTDTQYF
CDR3 length: 15
clone size: once
D gene: .
J gene: TRBJ2-3
V gene: TRBV5-1

CDR3 DNA: TGCAGCGTTGAAAGGGACAGGGGTTCTGGAAACACCATATATTTT
CDR3 protein: CSVERDRGSGNTIYF
CDR3 length: 15
clone size: .
D gene: TRBD1
J gene: TRBJ1-3
V gene: TRBV29-1

CDR3 DNA: TGTGCCAGCAGCTTAGGCAATGTCGGATACTCCTACAATGAGCAGTTCTTC
CDR3 protein: CASSLGNVGYSYNEQFF
CDR3 length: 17
clone size: .
D gene: .
J gene: TRBJ2-1
V gene: TRBV11-2

CDR3 DNA: TGTGCCAGCAGTTCTGTTGGTCAGCCCCAGCATTTT
CDR3 protein: CASSSVGQPQHF
CDR3 length: 12
clone size: .
D gene: .
J gene: TRBJ1-5
V gene: TRBV28

CDR3 DNA: TGTGCCAGCAGTGAAGCTAAGGGACTAGCGGCAGAAGATACGCAGTATTTT
CDR3 protein: CASSEAKGLAAEDTQYF
CDR3 length: 17
clone size: once
D gene: TRBD2
J gene: TRBJ2-3
V gene: TRBV2

CDR3 DNA: TGTGCCAGTAGTTCCCAGGCGGGGGGGGTGTCTTTTGAGCAGTTCTTC
CDR3 protein: CASSSQAGGVSFEQFF
CDR3 length: 16
clone size: .
D gene: TRBD2
J gene: TRBJ2-1
V gene: TRBV19

CDR3 DNA: TGTGCCAGCAGCTTAGGTGGGCGAGGGGGCGGAGAGACCCAGTACTTC
CDR3 protein: CASSLGGRGGGETQYF
CDR3 length: 16
clone size: .
D gene: TRBD1
J gene: TRBJ2-5
V gene: TRBV7-2

CDR3 DNA: TGTGCCAGCAGTCTTCCGGGACAGGGTAGGAATGAGCAGTTCTTC
CDR3 protein: CASSLPGQGRNEQFF
CDR3 length: 15
clone size: .
D gene: TRBD1
J gene: TRBJ2-1
V gene: TRBV27

CDR3 DNA: TGTGCCAGTAGTATCTGGACAGGGGCTGAGGATGGCTACACCTTC
CDR3 protein: CASSIWTGAEDGYTF
CDR3 length: 15
clone size: .
D gene: TRBD1
J gene: TRBJ1-2
V gene: TRBV19

CDR3 DNA: TGTGCCACCAGTGATCGACCCCTTGACAGGGCCCGGGACTATGGCTACACCTTC
CDR3 protein: CATSDRPLDRARDYGYTF
CDR3 length: 18
clone size: medium-sized
D gene: TRBD1
J gene: TRBJ1-2
V gene: TRBV24-1

CDR3 DNA: TGCAGCGCCACACCGGGTTTCGCGCAGTATTTT
CDR3 protein: CSATPGFAQYF
CDR3 length: 11
clone size: .
D gene: .
J gene: TRBJ2-3
V gene: TRBV29-1

CDR3 DNA: TGTGCCAGCAGCCCCGGGACTCTCAATGAGCAGTTCTTC
CDR3 protein: CASSPGTLNEQFF
CDR3 length: 13
clone size: .
D gene: .
J gene: TRBJ2-1
V gene: TRBV3-1/TRBV3-2

CDR3 DNA: TGTGCCAGCTCACCAGGGGAGGGGGTCAACACTGAAGCTTTCTTT
CDR3 protein: CASSPGEGVNTEAFF
CDR3 length: 15
clone size: .
D gene: .
J gene: TRBJ1-1
V gene: TRBV18

CDR3 DNA: TGTGCCAGCAGCGGTAAACAGGGGGCGGCAGAGACCCAGTACTTC
CDR3 protein: CASSGKQGAAETQYF
CDR3 length: 15
clone size: .
D gene: TRBD1
J gene: TRBJ2-5
V gene: TRBV5-4